This TCR beta chain came from a study of radiation and T cells in renal cell carcinoma. Study-level background: Nephrectomy followed 15 Gy stereotactic body radiation by 4 weeks. General study results and limits: Top tumor clonotypes rose in blood 2 weeks post-radiation, then contracted. Baseline intratumoral clonotype presence is unknown without pretreatment biopsies.

Concerning this clone itself: Its antigen is still unknown.

The repertoire was sequenced with immunoSEQ multiplex PCR; TCRdb's copy has only in-frame clones and lacks some. The data contain roughly 130,000 clones, 80% to 90% of them singletons. This sample's time point: blood 2 weeks post-SBRT. Treatment indicated: 15 Gy SBRT to primary tumor, nephrectomy 4 weeks later. Clear cell pathology was present in this patient's renal cell carcinoma. Germline CDR1 is SGHRS and CDR2 is YFSETQ. CDR3 length equals 13 residues. V lost 0 bases to trimming and J lost 4 bases, with 7 bases between them. V and J are TRBV5-1 and TRBJ2-5; no reliable D call. The receptor comes from a woman in her sixties or seventies with renal cell carcinoma. This sample comprised blood, obtained from a patient whose treatment included radiotherapy and nephrectomy. CDR3 DNA sequence: TGCGCCAGCAGCTTGGCTCAAGGAGAGACCCAGTACTTC. Amino acid sequence: CASSLAQGETQYF.